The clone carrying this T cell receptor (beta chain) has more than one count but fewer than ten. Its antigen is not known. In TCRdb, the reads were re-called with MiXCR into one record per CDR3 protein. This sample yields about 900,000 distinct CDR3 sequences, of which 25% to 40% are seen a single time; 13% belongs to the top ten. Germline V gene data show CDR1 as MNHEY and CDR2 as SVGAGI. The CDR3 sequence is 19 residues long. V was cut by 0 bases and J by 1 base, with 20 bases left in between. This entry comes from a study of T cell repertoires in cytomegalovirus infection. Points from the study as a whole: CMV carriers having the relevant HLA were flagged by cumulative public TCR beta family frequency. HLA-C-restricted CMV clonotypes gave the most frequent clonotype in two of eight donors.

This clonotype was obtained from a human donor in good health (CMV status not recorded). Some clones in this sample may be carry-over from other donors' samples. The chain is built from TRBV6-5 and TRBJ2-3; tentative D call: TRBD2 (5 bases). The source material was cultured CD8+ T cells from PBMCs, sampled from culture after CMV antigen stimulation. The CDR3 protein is CASSYSAWTLEGGTDTQYF. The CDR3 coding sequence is TGTGCCAGCAGTTACTCAGCCTGGACTCTCGAGGGAGGCACAGATACGCAGTATTTT.